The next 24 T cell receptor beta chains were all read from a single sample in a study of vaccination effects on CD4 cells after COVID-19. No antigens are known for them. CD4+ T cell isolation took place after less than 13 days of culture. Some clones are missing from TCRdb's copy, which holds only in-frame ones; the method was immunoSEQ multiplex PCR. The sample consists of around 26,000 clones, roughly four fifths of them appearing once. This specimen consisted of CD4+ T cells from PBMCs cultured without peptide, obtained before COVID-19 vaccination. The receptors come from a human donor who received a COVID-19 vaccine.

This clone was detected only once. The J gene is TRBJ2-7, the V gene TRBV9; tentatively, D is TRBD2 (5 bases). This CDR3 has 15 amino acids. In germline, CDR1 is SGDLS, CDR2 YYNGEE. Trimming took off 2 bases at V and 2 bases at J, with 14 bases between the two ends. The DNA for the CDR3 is TGTGCCAGCAGCGTCGATGGCATGACTACCTACGAGCAGTACTTC. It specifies CASSVDGMTTYEQYF.

CDR3 sequence reads: CAWSLVVSPLHF. DNA of the CDR3: TGTGCCTGGAGTCTAGTGGTTTCACCCCTCCACTTT. The gene calls are TRBV30 and TRBJ1-6; D ambiguous. This CDR3 spans 12 amino acids. V was trimmed by 2 bases and J by 9 bases, leaving 8 bases between them. CDR1 and CDR2 from the germline V gene are GTSNPN and SVGIG (reference sequence). Using reference TRBV30 and TRBJ1-6 for the parts outside the CDR3, the full variable domain is SQTIHQWPATLVQPVGSPLSLECTVEGTSNPNLYWYRQAAGRGLQLLFYSVGIGQISSEVPQNLSASRPQDRQFILSSKKLLLSDSGFYLCAWSLVVSPLHFGNGTRLTVT.

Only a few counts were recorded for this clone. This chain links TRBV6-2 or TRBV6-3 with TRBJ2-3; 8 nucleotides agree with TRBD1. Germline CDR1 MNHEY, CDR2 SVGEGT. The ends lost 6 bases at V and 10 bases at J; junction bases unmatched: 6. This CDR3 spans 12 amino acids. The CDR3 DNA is TGTGCCAGCAGCCGGACAGGGATGGCGCAGTATTTT. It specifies CASSRTGMAQYF.

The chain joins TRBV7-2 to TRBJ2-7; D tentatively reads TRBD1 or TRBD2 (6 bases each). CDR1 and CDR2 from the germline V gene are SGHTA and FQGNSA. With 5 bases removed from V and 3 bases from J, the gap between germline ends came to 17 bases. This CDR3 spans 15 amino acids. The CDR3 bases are TGTGCCAGCAGCGCATTGGGGGGCCTGAACTACGAGCAGTACTTC. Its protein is CASSALGGLNYEQYF.

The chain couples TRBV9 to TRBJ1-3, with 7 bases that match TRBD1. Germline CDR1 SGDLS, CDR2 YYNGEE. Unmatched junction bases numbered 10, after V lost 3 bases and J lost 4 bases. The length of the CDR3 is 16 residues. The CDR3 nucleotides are TGTGCCAGCAGCGGAGGGACAGCGACCTACGGAAACACCATATATTTT. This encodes CASSGGTATYGNTIYF.

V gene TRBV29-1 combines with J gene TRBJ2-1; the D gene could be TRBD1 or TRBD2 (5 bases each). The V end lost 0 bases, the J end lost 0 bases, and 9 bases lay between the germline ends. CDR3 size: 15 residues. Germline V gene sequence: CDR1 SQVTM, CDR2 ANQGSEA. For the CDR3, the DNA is TGCAGCGTTGAAGATCCAGGGAGCTCCTACAATGAGCAGTTCTTC. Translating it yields CSVEDPGSSYNEQFF.

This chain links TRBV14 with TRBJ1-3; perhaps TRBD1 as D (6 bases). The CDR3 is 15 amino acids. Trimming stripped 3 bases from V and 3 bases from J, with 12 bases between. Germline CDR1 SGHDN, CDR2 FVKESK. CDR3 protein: CASSHYGQLGNTIYF. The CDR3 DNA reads TGTGCCAGCAGCCACTACGGACAGCTTGGAAACACCATATATTTT. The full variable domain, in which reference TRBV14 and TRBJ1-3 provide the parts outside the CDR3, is EAGVTQFPSHSVIEKGQTVTLRCDPISGHDNLYWYRRVMGKEIKFLLHFVKESKQDESGMPNNRFLAERTGGTYSTLKVQPAELEDSGVYFCASSHYGQLGNTIYFGEGSWLTVV.

CDR3 region: CASSFRGGTEAFF. The CDR3 nucleotides read TGTGCCAGCAGTTTTAGGGGAGGCACTGAAGCTTTCTTT. This chain joins TRBV27 and TRBJ1-1; perhaps TRBD1 as D (5 bases). Trimming took 3 bases from V and 4 from J, leaving 9 bases between them. Germline V gives CDR1 MNHEY, CDR2 SMNVEV (reference sequence). The CDR3 consists of 13 residues.

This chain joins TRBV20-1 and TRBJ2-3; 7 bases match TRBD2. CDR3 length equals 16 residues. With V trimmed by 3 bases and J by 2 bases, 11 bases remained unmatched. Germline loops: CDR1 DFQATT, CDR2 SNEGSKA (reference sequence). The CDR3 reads CSASKAAAGITDTQYF. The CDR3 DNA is TGCAGTGCTAGTAAGGCGGCAGCGGGGATCACAGATACGCAGTATTTT.

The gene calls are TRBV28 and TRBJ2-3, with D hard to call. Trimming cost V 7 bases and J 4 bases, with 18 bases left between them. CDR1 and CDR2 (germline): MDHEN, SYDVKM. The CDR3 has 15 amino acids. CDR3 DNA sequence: TGTGCCAGCACCAAGGCGAGACCAGCACCAGATACGCAGTATTTT. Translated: CASTKARPAPDTQYF.

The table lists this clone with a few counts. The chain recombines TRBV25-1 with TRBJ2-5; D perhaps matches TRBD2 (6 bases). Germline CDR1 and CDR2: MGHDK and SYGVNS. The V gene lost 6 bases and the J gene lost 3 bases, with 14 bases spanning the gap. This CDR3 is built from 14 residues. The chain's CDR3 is CASSSGLLKETQYF. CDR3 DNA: TGTGCCAGCAGCTCGGGACTCCTAAAAGAGACCCAGTACTTC. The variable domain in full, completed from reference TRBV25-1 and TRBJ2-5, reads EADIYQTPRYLVIGTGKKITLECSQTMGHDKMYWYQQDPGMELHLIHYSYGVNSTEKGDLSSESTVSRIRTEHFPLTLESARPSHTSQYLCASSSGLLKETQYFGPGTRLLVL.

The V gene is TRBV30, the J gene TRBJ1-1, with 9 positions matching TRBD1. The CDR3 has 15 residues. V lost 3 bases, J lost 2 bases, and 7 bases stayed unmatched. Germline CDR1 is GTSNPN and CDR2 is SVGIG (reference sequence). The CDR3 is CAWRFRDRVNTEAFF. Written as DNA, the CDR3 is TGTGCCTGGAGGTTCCGGGACAGGGTAAACACTGAAGCTTTCTTT.

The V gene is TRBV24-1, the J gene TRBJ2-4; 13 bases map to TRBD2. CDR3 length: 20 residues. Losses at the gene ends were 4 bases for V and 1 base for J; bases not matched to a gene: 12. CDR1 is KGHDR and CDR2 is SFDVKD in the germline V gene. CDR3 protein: CATSEATLAGGSTAKNIQYF. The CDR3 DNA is TGTGCCACCAGTGAAGCCACACTAGCGGGAGGGTCTACGGCCAAAAACATTCAGTACTTC.

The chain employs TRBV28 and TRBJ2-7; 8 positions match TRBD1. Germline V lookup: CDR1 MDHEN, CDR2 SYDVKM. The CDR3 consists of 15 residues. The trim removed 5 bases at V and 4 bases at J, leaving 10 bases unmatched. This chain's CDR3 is CASSPATGVSYEQYF. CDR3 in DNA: TGTGCCAGCAGTCCGGCGACAGGGGTCTCGTACGAGCAGTACTTC.

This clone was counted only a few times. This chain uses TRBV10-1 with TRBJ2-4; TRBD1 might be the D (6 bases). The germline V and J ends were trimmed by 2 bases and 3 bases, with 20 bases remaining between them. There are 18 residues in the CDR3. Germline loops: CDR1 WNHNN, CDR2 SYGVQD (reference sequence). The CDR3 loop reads CASSEPNLSTGSKNIQYF. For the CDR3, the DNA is TGCGCCAGCAGTGAGCCGAACTTATCTACAGGGAGCAAAAACATTCAGTACTTC.

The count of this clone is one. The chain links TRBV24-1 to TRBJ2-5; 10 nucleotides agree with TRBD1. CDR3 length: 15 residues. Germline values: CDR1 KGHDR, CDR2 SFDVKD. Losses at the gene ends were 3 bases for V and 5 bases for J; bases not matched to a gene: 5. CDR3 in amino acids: CATSDRGTGVETQYF. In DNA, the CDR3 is TGTGCCACCAGTGATCGGGGGACAGGGGTGGAGACCCAGTACTTC.

The CDR3 here is CASSPTLRDSKNIQYF. CDR3 nucleotides: TGTGCCAGCTCTCCTACCCTACGGGACTCCAAAAACATTCAGTACTTC. The chain recombines TRBV18 with TRBJ2-4, with D perhaps matching TRBD2 (6 bases). The CDR3 is 16 residues long. Germline V gene data show CDR1 as KGHSH and CDR2 as LQKENI. The V and J ends lost 6 bases and 2 bases respectively, with 17 bases between them.

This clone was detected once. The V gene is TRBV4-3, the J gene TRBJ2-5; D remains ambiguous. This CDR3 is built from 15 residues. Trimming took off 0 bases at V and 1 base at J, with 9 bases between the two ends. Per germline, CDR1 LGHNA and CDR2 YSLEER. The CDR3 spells CASSQDASGQETQYF. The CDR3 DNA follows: TGCGCCAGCAGCCAAGATGCGTCCGGCCAAGAGACCCAGTACTTC.

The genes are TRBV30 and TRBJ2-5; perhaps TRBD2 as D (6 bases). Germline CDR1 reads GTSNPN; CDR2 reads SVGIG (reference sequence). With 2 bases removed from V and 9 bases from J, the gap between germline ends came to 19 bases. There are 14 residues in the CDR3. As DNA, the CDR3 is TGTGCCTGGAGTATACGGCACCTCTCGGGGGCCCAGTACTTC. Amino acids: CAWSIRHLSGAQYF.

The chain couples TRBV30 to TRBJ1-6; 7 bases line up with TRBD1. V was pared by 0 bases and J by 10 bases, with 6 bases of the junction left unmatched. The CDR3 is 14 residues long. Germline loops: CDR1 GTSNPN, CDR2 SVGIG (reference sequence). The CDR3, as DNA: TGTGCCTGGAGTGTACAACAGGGGAACTCACCCCTCCACTTT. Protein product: CAWSVQQGNSPLHF.

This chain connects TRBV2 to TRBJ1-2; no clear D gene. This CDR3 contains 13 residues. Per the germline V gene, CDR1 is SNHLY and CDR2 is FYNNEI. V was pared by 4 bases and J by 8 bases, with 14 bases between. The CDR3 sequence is CASSVGPGRGYTF. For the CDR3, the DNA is TGTGCCAGCAGTGTTGGTCCGGGTAGAGGCTACACCTTC.

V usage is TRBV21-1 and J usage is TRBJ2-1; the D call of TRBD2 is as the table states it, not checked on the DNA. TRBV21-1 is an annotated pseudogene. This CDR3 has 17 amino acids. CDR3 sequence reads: CASSKDISGGPSREQFF. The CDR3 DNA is TGTGCCAGCAGCAAAGATATTAGCGGGGGTCCCTCCAGGGAGCAGTTCTTC.

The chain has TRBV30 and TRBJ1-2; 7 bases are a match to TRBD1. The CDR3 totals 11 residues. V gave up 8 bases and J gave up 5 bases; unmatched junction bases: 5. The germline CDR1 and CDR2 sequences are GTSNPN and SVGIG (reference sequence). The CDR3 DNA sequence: TGTGCCCAGGGGGGCAGTTATGGCTACACCTTC. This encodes CAQGGSYGYTF.

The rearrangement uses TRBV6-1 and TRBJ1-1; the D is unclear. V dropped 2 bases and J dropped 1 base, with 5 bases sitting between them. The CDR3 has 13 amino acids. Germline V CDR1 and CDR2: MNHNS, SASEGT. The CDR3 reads CASSEWGNTEAFF. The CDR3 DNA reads TGTGCCAGCAGTGAATGGGGGAACACTGAAGCTTTCTTT.